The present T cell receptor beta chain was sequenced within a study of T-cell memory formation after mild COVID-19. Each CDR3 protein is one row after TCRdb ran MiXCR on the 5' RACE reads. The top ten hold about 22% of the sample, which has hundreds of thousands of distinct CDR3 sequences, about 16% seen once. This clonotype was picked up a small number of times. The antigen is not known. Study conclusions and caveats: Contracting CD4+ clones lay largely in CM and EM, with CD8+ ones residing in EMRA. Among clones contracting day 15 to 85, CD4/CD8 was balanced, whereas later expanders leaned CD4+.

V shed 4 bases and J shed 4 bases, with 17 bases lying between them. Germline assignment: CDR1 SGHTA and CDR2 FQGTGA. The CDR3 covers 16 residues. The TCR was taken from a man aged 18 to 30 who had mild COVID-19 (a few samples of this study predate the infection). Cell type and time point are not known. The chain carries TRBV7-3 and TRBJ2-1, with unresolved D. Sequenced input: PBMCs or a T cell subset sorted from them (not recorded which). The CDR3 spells CASSSRAGRTYNEQFF. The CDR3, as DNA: TGTGCCAGCAGCTCGCGCGCCGGACGAACATACAATGAGCAGTTCTTC. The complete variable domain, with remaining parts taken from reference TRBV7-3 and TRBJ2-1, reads GAGVSQTPSNKVTEKGKYVELRCDPISGHTALYWYRQSLGQGPEFLIYFQGTGAADDSGLPNDRFFAVRPEGSVSTLKIQRTERGDSAVYLCASSSRAGRTYNEQFFGPGTRLTVL.